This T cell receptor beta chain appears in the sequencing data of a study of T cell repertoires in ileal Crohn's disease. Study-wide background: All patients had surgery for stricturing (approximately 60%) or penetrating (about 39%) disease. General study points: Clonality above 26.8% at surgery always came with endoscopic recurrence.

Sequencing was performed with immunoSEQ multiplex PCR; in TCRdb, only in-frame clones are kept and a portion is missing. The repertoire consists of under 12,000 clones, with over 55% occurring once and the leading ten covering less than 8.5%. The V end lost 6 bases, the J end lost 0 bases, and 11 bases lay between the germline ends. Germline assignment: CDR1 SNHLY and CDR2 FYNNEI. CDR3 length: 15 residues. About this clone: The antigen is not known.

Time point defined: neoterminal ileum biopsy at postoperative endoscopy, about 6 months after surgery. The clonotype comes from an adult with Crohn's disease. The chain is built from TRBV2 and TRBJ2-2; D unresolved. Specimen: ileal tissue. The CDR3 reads CASRVFGSNTGELFF. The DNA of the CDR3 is TGTGCCAGCAGGGTCTTCGGTTCGAACACCGGGGAGCTGTTTTTT.